A selection of T cell receptor beta chains follows, all from one sample in a study of human T cells and chemical hapten exposure. TCRdb called the RACE reads again in MiXCR, with one record for every CDR3 protein. The sample gives roughly 180,000 distinct CDR3 sequences, about 14% of which show up once; approximately 1.5% is in the top ten. Specimen: whole blood, collected in connection with sensitization to the hapten diphenylcyclopropenone (DPC). All receptors derive from a woman aged 25 to 39 with alopecia areata. Some clones in this sample may be carry-over from other donors' samples. Both conserved end residues are part of each CDR3. For some rows the clone size is stated as once, few or many, or as a class when expanded; others skip it.

V,size,CDR3
TRBV2,.,CASSETPQGDGYTF
TRBV20-1,few,CSANPPGEETQYF
TRBV5-1,.,CASSLQVPNEKLFF
TRBV5-5,.,CASSGIRDTFGRAGANVLTF
TRBV18,.,CASSASGELFF
TRBV30,.,CAWSGPTANYGYTF
TRBV6-6,.,CASSPKRGVQETQYF
TRBV20-1,.,CSASSPGQSTDTQYF
TRBV5-6,.,CASSVGQGYYEQYF
TRBV20-1,.,CSAQGVSGISSYNEQFF
TRBV27,many,CASSLFPPEKTDTQYF
TRBV5-4,.,CASSAVQGAYNEQFF
TRBV29-1,few,CSVEGAPGGNEQFF
TRBV14,few,CASSPRLVGELFF
TRBV7-2,few,CASSSVSRTSTDTQYF
TRBV7-2,.,CASSPRTSHETQYF
TRBV7-3,.,CASSSDRGPAEAFF
TRBV12-3/TRBV12-4,many,CASGGLAADTQYF
TRBV9,many,CASSVAWGTGELFF
TRBV3-1,.,CASSPGVNTGELFF
TRBV6-6,.,CASSSGKNTEAFF
TRBV18,few,CASSPAFSGTDTQYF
TRBV30,few,CAWSVGLAASFEQFF